The 15 T cell receptor beta chains listed next were all sequenced from one sample in a study of cytomegalovirus exposure and HLA in healthy donors. Assay used: immunoSEQ multiplex PCR; TCRdb lists only in-frame clones, some missing. The sample lists approximately 110,000 clones, 94% occurring once. The source material was PBMCs. These receptors were taken from a woman aged 18-29 years in good health and CMV-seronegative.

This clone was recorded only once. The CDR3 DNA reads as TGTGCCAGCAGGCAGACTAGTCTGGGCACAGATACGCAGTATTTT. This encodes CASRQTSLGTDTQYF. The chain recombines TRBV6-5 with TRBJ2-3; a weak D match, TRBD2 (6 bases). CDR3 size: 15 residues. Germline V lookup: CDR1 MNHEY, CDR2 SVGAGI. V gave up 6 bases and J gave up 1 base, with 14 bases separating them.

This chain links TRBV27 with TRBJ1-2; no firm D call. The CDR3 covers 13 residues. Germline V CDR1 and CDR2: MNHEY, SMNVEV (reference sequence). Trimming stripped 2 bases from V and 3 bases from J, with 7 bases between. CDR3 region: CASSLASYYGYTF. As DNA, the CDR3 is TGTGCCAGCAGTTTAGCTAGTTACTATGGCTACACCTTC.

This clone was seen once. This chain uses TRBV5-4 with TRBJ2-6, with 7 bases identical to TRBD1. With V trimmed by 3 bases and J by 4 bases, 10 bases remained unmatched. Germline-derived CDR1 and CDR2 are SGHNT and YYREEE (reference sequence). The CDR3 contains 17 residues. The CDR3 region is CASSSYLTGTGANVLTF. The CDR3 bases are TGTGCCAGCAGCTCGTACCTGACAGGGACAGGGGCCAACGTCCTGACTTTC.

The gene calls are TRBV2 and TRBJ2-7; D may be TRBD2 (6 bases). Trimming shortened V by 1 base and J by 0 bases, and 7 bases separated the two germline ends. This CDR3 contains 14 residues. CDR1 is SNHLY, CDR2 FYNNEI, per germline. This CDR3 reads CASSEGGDSYEQYF. CDR3 nucleotides: TGTGCCAGCAGTGAAGGGGGGGACTCCTACGAGCAGTACTTC.

The genes are TRBV11-3 and TRBJ2-5; D ambiguous. Trimming cost V 1 base and J 5 bases, with 14 bases left between them. CDR3 length equals 15 residues. The germline V gene encodes CDR1 SGHNT and CDR2 YENEEA. CDR3 in DNA: TGTGCCAGCAGCTTAGGGGCAGCATCTTGGGAGACCCAGTACTTC. Encoded protein: CASSLGAASWETQYF. The entire variable domain, with the rest obtained from reference TRBV11-3 and TRBJ2-5, is as follows: EAGVVQSPRYKIIEKKQPVAFWCNPISGHNTLYWYLQNLGQGPELLIRYENEEAVDDSQLPKDRFSAERLKGVDSTLKIQPAELGDSAVYLCASSLGAASWETQYFGPGTRLLVL.

V is TRBV28 and J is TRBJ1-2; 8 bases align to TRBD1. V lost 6 bases to trimming and J lost 7 bases; unmatched junction nucleotides: 13. The CDR3 is 15 amino acids. The germline gives CDR1 MDHEN, CDR2 SYDVKM. CDR3 sequence reads: CASSEMTGQGRGYTF. The CDR3 DNA sequence: TGTGCCAGCAGCGAAATGACCGGACAGGGTCGTGGCTACACCTTC.

This clone was seen only a few times. This chain uses TRBV27 with TRBJ1-6; D gene unclear. The CDR3 is made up of 15 amino acids. Per germline, CDR1 MNHEY and CDR2 SMNVEV (reference sequence). The V and J ends lost 5 bases and 7 bases respectively, with 15 bases between them. CDR3 amino acids: CASSPIDSANSPLHF. The CDR3 DNA reads as TGTGCCAGCAGTCCGATAGACTCCGCGAATTCACCCCTCCACTTT.

CDR3 nucleotides: TGTGCCAGCAGTTCCCCTCTTATAGACTACGAGCAGTACTTC. Its translation is CASSSPLIDYEQYF. The chain is built from TRBV28 and TRBJ2-7, with no clear D. This CDR3 has 14 residues. CDR1 is MDHEN, CDR2 SYDVKM, per germline. Trimming left V 4 bases short and J 3 bases short, with 13 bases between.

CDR3 amino acids: CASTDPGGYEQYF. CDR3 nucleotide sequence: TGTGCCAGCACGGACCCCGGGGGATACGAGCAGTACTTC. V is TRBV6-6 and J is TRBJ2-7, with a weak D call TRBD2 (6 bases). Germline assignment: CDR1 MNHNY and CDR2 SVGAGI (reference sequence). This CDR3 is 13 amino acids long. Trimming left V 7 bases short and J 4 bases short, with 14 bases between.

This clone was recorded only once. The chain combines TRBV10-2 with TRBJ2-3, with D maybe TRBD2 (5 bases). Trimming shortened V by 7 bases and J by 5 bases, and 10 bases separated the two germline ends. This CDR3 spans 12 amino acids. Germline assignment: CDR1 WSHSY and CDR2 SAAADI. The chain's CDR3 is CASTPGVDTQYF. The CDR3 DNA reads as TGCGCCAGCACCCCCGGGGTAGATACGCAGTATTTT.

The V and J genes are TRBV6-5 and TRBJ2-7, with 9 positions matching TRBD1. The CDR3 length is 15 residues. Trimming removed 4 bases from V and 4 bases from J; junction bases left unmatched: 8. The germline CDR1 and CDR2 sequences are MNHEY and SVGAGI. CDR3 in amino acids: CASSFSGTGRYEQYF. CDR3 DNA sequence: TGTGCCAGCAGTTTTTCCGGGACAGGGAGGTACGAGCAGTACTTC.

V usage is TRBV7-9 and J usage is TRBJ2-5; no clear D. The V gene lost 3 bases and the J gene lost 3 bases, with 8 bases spanning the gap. Germline V CDR1 and CDR2: SEHNR, FQNEAQ (reference sequence). CDR3 size: 13 residues. In DNA form, the CDR3 reads TGTGCCAGCAGCTTTATGGCGGAAGAGACCCAGTACTTC. Encoded protein: CASSFMAEETQYF.

This sequence joins TRBV5-1 and TRBJ1-3; 9 bases are a match to TRBD1. This CDR3 comprises 13 residues. With V trimmed by 4 bases and J by 8 bases, 4 bases remained unmatched. Looked up from germline, CDR1 is SGHRS and CDR2 is YFSETQ. The CDR3 bases are TGCGCCAGCAGCGTGGGACAGGGAGACACCATATATTTT. This sequence encodes CASSVGQGDTIYF.

This rearrangement joins TRBV2 to TRBJ2-2, with D possibly matching TRBD2 (7 bases). V was shortened by 4 bases and J by 4 bases, with 13 bases between the two germline ends. The CDR3 spans 15 residues. Germline assignment: CDR1 SNHLY and CDR2 FYNNEI. The CDR3 DNA reads TGTGCCAGCAGTGCGGCGGGGGCCGGCACCGGGGAGCTGTTTTTT. Translated, it gives CASSAAGAGTGELFF.

The rearrangement uses TRBV4-1 and TRBJ1-2, with 7 bases matching TRBD1. With 4 bases clipped from V and 8 bases from J, the junction kept 16 bases outside the gene matches. Germline V gives CDR1 MGHRA, CDR2 YSYEKL. The CDR3 has 16 amino acids. The CDR3 loop reads CASSPTDTTGSGGYTF. DNA of the CDR3: TGCGCCAGCAGCCCCACTGACACGACAGGGTCGGGAGGCTACACCTTC.